The clone carrying this T cell receptor beta chain was found a few times. This entry is derived from a study of blood T cell repertoires in COVID-19. Study information: Italy, Spain and the United States were the sources of the convalescent and acute COVID-19 samples.

The trim removed 3 bases at V and 1 base at J, leaving 7 bases unmatched. Germline assignment: CDR1 SGHAT and CDR2 FQNNGV. This CDR3 has 16 amino acids. Generated by immunoSEQ multiplex PCR, the TCRdb table keeps only in-frame clones and is missing some. The sample consists of roughly 200,000 clones, roughly nine tenths of them appearing once. This TCR was sampled from a man between 65 and 85 years old with acute or convalescent COVID-19. This chain connects TRBV11-2 to TRBJ1-1; 8 bases are a match to TRBD1. Sequenced: peripheral blood. The CDR3 protein is CASSFRPGQANTEAFF. The CDR3 coding sequence is TGTGCCAGCAGCTTTCGTCCGGGACAGGCGAACACTGAAGCTTTCTTT.